The 29 T cell receptor beta chains below all came from one sample that was sequenced in a study of post-analysis software for immune sequencing data. Their recognized antigens are unknown. Findings and limits, study-wide: Patients had higher frequencies than controls of a few TRBV segments, including TRBV5-6, TRBV5-1 and TRBV20-1.

Prepared TCR beta cDNA libraries contained unique molecular identifiers. TCRdb processed the PCR reads anew with MiXCR; each CDR3 protein has one entry. Among about 430,000 distinct CDR3 sequences listed, about 40% were seen once. The source material was blood. All receptors derive from a girl aged 2 to 9 with multiple sclerosis.

The chain employs TRBV4-3 and TRBJ2-1; D is unclear. Germline CDR1 LGHNA, CDR2 YSLEER. Trimming took off 0 bases at V and 4 bases at J, with 10 bases between the two ends. The CDR3 sequence is 15 residues long. CDR3 coding DNA: TGCGCCAGCAGCCAAGACGTGCCGGCTTACAATGAGCAGTTCTTC. Translation: CASSQDVPAYNEQFF.

The chain links TRBV28 to TRBJ2-7; TRBD2 matches at 14 bases. Trimming took 10 bases from V and 4 from J; bases not matched to a gene: 3. Germline CDR1 and CDR2: MDHEN and SYDVKM. The CDR3 has 13 residues. The CDR3 protein is CATRTSGRYEQYF. For the CDR3, the DNA is TGTGCCACCCGGACTAGCGGGAGGTACGAGCAGTACTTC. Variable domain in full (rest from reference TRBV28 and TRBJ2-7): DVKVTQSSRYLVKRTGEKVFLECVQDMDHENMFWYRQDPGLGLRLIYFSYDVKMKEKGDIPEGYSVSREKKERFSLILESASTNQTSMYLCATRTSGRYEQYFGPGTRLTVT.

V and J are TRBV28 and TRBJ2-3, with 9 bases that match TRBD2. CDR1 is MDHEN and CDR2 is SYDVKM in the germline V gene. Germline trimming cut 6 bases from V and 1 base from J; bases unmatched to any gene: 5. This CDR3 contains 15 residues. The CDR3 DNA reads as TGTGCCAGCAGCTCATTAGCGGGGGGCACAGATACGCAGTATTTT. Encoded protein: CASSSLAGGTDTQYF.

V gene TRBV12-3 or TRBV12-4 combines with J gene TRBJ1-5, with 8 bases lining up with TRBD1. This CDR3 has 15 residues. V lost 5 bases to trimming and J lost 4 bases; unmatched junction nucleotides: 7. CDR3 sequence (DNA): TGTGCCAGCAGTAAAGAACAGGGGGAAAATCAGCCCCAGCATTTT. Its translation is CASSKEQGENQPQHF.

This rearrangement joins TRBV12-3 or TRBV12-4 to TRBJ1-2; 11 bases align to TRBD1. The CDR3 spans 17 residues. V was clipped by 6 bases and J by 0 bases; unmatched bases: 9. In nucleotides, the CDR3 is TGTGCCAGCAGCCTCGGGACAGGGGGATCAGCTAACTATGGCTACACCTTC. Translating it yields CASSLGTGGSANYGYTF.

This chain links TRBV5-1 with TRBJ1-3; D call uncertain. The CDR3 runs to 16 residues. V was trimmed by 0 bases and J by 0 bases, leaving 10 bases between them. From germline, CDR1 is SGHRS and CDR2 YFSETQ. The CDR3 region is CASSLVDTNSGNTIYF. CDR3 nucleotides: TGCGCCAGCAGCTTGGTCGACACCAACTCTGGAAACACCATATATTTT.

This rearrangement joins TRBV30 to TRBJ1-2; D is possibly TRBD1 (6 bases). The CDR3 runs to 13 residues. Trimming took 3 bases from V and 8 from J, leaving 16 bases between them. Germline assignment: CDR1 GTSNPN and CDR2 SVGIG (reference sequence). The CDR3 sequence: CAWSATGRSGYTF. Here the CDR3 DNA reads TGTGCCTGGAGCGCAACAGGGCGCTCCGGCTACACCTTC. The variable domain in full, completed from reference TRBV30 and TRBJ1-2, reads SQTIHQWPATLVQPVGSPLSLECTVEGTSNPNLYWYRQAAGRGLQLLFYSVGIGQISSEVPQNLSASRPQDRQFILSSKKLLLSDSGFYLCAWSATGRSGYTFGSGTRLTVV.

The chain employs TRBV12-3 or TRBV12-4 and TRBJ2-3; no reliable D call. CDR3 length: 13 amino acids. Trimming took off 3 bases at V and 15 bases at J, with 19 bases between the two ends. The CDR3 here is CASSFYSTDVQYF. DNA of the CDR3: TGTGCCAGCAGTTTCTACAGCACAGATGTGCAATATTTT.

This clonotype was seen more than once but under ten times. The rearrangement uses TRBV10-3 and TRBJ2-3; 9 bases are a match to TRBD2. The germline V gene has CDR1 ENHRY and CDR2 SYGVKD. The CDR3 contains 15 residues. Germline trimming cut 3 bases from V and 4 bases from J; bases unmatched to any gene: 5. CDR3: CAISESGTSSDTQYF. In DNA form, the CDR3 reads TGTGCCATCAGTGAATCTGGGACTAGCTCAGATACGCAGTATTTT.

The CDR3 here is CASSLGGTPRRDEQFF. CDR3 coding DNA: TGTGCCAGCAGTTTAGGGGGTACTCCCCGTAGGGATGAGCAGTTCTTC. The chain recombines TRBV12-3 or TRBV12-4 with TRBJ2-1, with D unresolved. Trimming pared 1 base from V and 8 bases from J, leaving 18 bases between. The CDR3 totals 16 residues.

The chain is built from TRBV5-5 and TRBJ2-3; TRBD1 matches 9 bases. V lost 4 bases to trimming and J lost 2 bases; unmatched junction nucleotides: 8. CDR3 length: 16 amino acids. Germline loops: CDR1 SGHKS, CDR2 YYEKEE (reference sequence). Here the CDR3 reads CASSLRGQGDTDTQYF. The CDR3 bases are TGTGCCAGCAGCCTTAGGGGACAGGGAGACACAGATACGCAGTATTTT. The whole variable domain, filled in from reference TRBV5-5 and TRBJ2-3, reads DAGVTQSPTHLIKTRGQQVTLRCSPISGHKSVSWYQQVLGQGPQFIFQYYEKEERGRGNFPDRFSARQFPNYSSELNVNALLLGDSALYLCASSLRGQGDTDTQYFGPGTRLTVL.

This clonotype was seen just once. The V and J genes are TRBV12-3 or TRBV12-4 and TRBJ1-2, with D hard to call. The CDR3 contains 14 residues. With 5 bases removed from V and 7 bases from J, the gap between germline ends came to 17 bases. The DNA of the CDR3 is TGTGCCAGCAGTATGTCCCCCTCTCTGTCTGGCTACACCTTC. This gives the protein CASSMSPSLSGYTF.

This clonotype was seen a single time. The rearrangement uses TRBV28 and TRBJ1-4; D is perhaps TRBD1 (6 bases). The CDR3 is made up of 15 amino acids. CDR1 MDHEN and CDR2 SYDVKM come from the germline V gene. Trimming left V 2 bases short and J 7 bases short, with 14 bases between. For the CDR3, the DNA is TGTGCCAGCAGTTTACGGGTCCTCAGGGGTGAAAAACTGTTTTTT. As protein: CASSLRVLRGEKLFF.

The chain uses TRBV7-9 and TRBJ1-1, with unresolved D. This CDR3 contains 14 residues. Germline V CDR1 and CDR2: SEHNR, FQNEAQ (reference sequence). With 6 bases removed from V and 1 base from J, the gap between germline ends came to 12 bases. CDR3 sequence: CASRTGGENTEAFF. As DNA, the CDR3 is TGTGCCAGCAGGACCGGCGGGGAGAACACTGAAGCTTTCTTT.

This chain joins TRBV10-3 and TRBJ2-1, with 11 nucleotides matching TRBD2. V was clipped by 3 bases and J by 2 bases; unmatched bases: 3. CDR1 is ENHRY, CDR2 SYGVKD, per germline. CDR3 length equals 16 residues. As DNA, the CDR3 is TGTGCCATCAGTGATAGCGGGGGGGCGACCTACAATGAGCAGTTCTTC. Protein product: CAISDSGGATYNEQFF.

This clonotype was seen more than once but under ten times. The V and J genes are TRBV29-1 and TRBJ1-2; D remains unclear. The germline V and J ends were trimmed by 8 bases and 2 bases, with 27 bases remaining between them. The germline V gene has CDR1 SQVTM and CDR2 ANQGSEA. The CDR3 is 17 amino acids. CDR3 protein: CSHESISGEDLNYGYTF. CDR3 coding DNA: TGCAGCCACGAATCGATCAGTGGAGAGGATTTAAACTATGGCTACACCTTC.

The rearrangement uses TRBV5-1 and TRBJ2-1; weak D call: TRBD2 (5 bases). CDR3 size: 12 residues. Germline CDR1 SGHRS, CDR2 YFSETQ. The germline V and J ends were trimmed by 1 base and 14 bases, with 13 bases remaining between them. The CDR3 reads CASSLIGVREFF. CDR3 DNA: TGCGCCAGCAGCTTGATTGGGGTGCGGGAGTTCTTC. The complete variable domain, with remaining parts taken from reference TRBV5-1 and TRBJ2-1, reads KAGVTQTPRYLIKTRGQQVTLSCSPISGHRSVSWYQQTPGQGLQFLFEYFSETQRNKGNFPGRFSGRQFSNSRSEMNVSTLELGDSALYLCASSLIGVREFFGPGTRLTVL.

The genes are TRBV3-1 and TRBJ2-3, with TRBD2 matching over 7 bases. This CDR3 has 14 residues. J lost 0 bases, V lost 6 bases, and 3 bases had no gene match. Germline V gives CDR1 LGHDT, CDR2 YNNKEL (reference sequence). CDR3 protein: CASRKRDSTDTQYF. As DNA, the CDR3 is TGTGCCAGCAGGAAGCGGGACAGCACAGATACGCAGTATTTT.

The chain links TRBV20-1 to TRBJ2-5; 7 bases line up with TRBD1. The CDR3 has 14 residues. V lost 3 bases to trimming and J lost 2 bases; unmatched junction nucleotides: 6. Germline loops: CDR1 DFQATT, CDR2 SNEGSKA (reference sequence). The CDR3 DNA reads as TGCAGTGCTAGCTTGGGCAGGGGGCAAGAGACCCAGTACTTC. It translates to CSASLGRGQETQYF.

The sample holds a few counts of this clonotype. V is TRBV7-2 and J is TRBJ2-1; D not certain. Germline V gives CDR1 SGHTA, CDR2 FQGNSA. The CDR3 extends over 13 amino acids. V was shortened by 1 base and J by 5 bases, with 6 bases between the two germline ends. DNA of the CDR3: TGTGCCAGCAGCTTAGATTTGGACAATGAGCAGTTCTTC. Protein: CASSLDLDNEQFF.

The chain has TRBV29-1 and TRBJ2-7; D call uncertain. The V gene's germline CDR1 is SQVTM and CDR2 ANQGSEA. The V and J ends lost 4 bases and 4 bases respectively, with 17 bases between them. The CDR3 is 14 amino acids. The CDR3 reads CSVGNAFRNYEQYF. CDR3 nucleotide sequence: TGCAGCGTTGGAAACGCGTTTCGAAATTACGAGCAGTACTTC.

The J gene is TRBJ2-4, the V gene TRBV7-2; TRBD2 matches 11 bases. The tail of the sequence fits TRBJ2-7 better, so the J call may be wrong. There are 14 residues in the CDR3. The germline V gene encodes CDR1 SGHTA and CDR2 FQGNSA. The CDR3 protein is CASRPTSGSDEQYF. DNA of the CDR3: TGTGCCAGCAGACCTACTAGCGGGAGCGACGAGCAGTACTTC.

The chain's CDR3 is CASSRSGGLLNYGYTF. DNA of the CDR3: TGCGCCAGCAGCCGGTCAGGGGGACTACTGAACTATGGCTACACCTTC. This chain joins TRBV4-1 and TRBJ1-2; TRBD1 matches at 7 bases. There are 16 residues in the CDR3. The germline CDR1 and CDR2 sequences are MGHRA and YSYEKL. J lost 2 bases, V lost 4 bases, and 10 bases had no gene match.

This clonotype has a count of ten or more. The chain joins TRBV29-1 to TRBJ2-1; D is unresolved. The CDR3 length is 10 residues. Germline V gene data show CDR1 as SQVTM and CDR2 as ANQGSEA. Trimming cost V 7 bases and J 7 bases, with 8 bases left between them. The CDR3 nucleotides read TGCAGCGGCCGGAATAATGAGCAGTTCTTC. Its translation: CSGRNNEQFF.

This sequence joins TRBV29-1 and TRBJ2-7; perhaps TRBD1 as D (5 bases). Trimming left V 5 bases short and J 3 bases short, with 8 bases between. CDR1 is SQVTM and CDR2 is ANQGSEA in the germline V gene. The CDR3 sequence is 11 residues long. The CDR3 DNA reads TGCAGCGTTAGGGGCGACTACGAGCAGTACTTC. Encoded protein: CSVRGDYEQYF.

In the case of this clonotype: Its ends do not fully match the called genes, so a read error is possible. The chain combines TRBV4-1 with TRBJ2-3; TRBD2 aligns across 8 bases. Germline CDR1 and CDR2: MGHRA and YSYEKL. The CDR3 has 15 amino acids. Written as DNA, the CDR3 is TGCGCCGGCAGCCACGCGGGGGGCAGCACAGATACGCAGTATTTT. It encodes CAGSHAGGSTDTQYF.

This chain joins TRBV27 and TRBJ1-2, with D perhaps matching TRBD1 (5 bases). CDR3 length equals 15 residues. The ends were cut back, 7 bases at V and 6 bases at J, with 21 bases in the middle. Germline lookup yields CDR1 MNHEY and CDR2 SMNVEV (reference sequence). DNA for the CDR3: TGTGCCAGCACTGCGTTGACGTTCGGGGCGGATGGCTACACCTTC. Translating gives CASTALTFGADGYTF.

The chain recombines TRBV5-1 with TRBJ1-2, with D possibly TRBD1 on 5 matching bases. The CDR3 has 16 residues. CDR1 is SGHRS and CDR2 is YFSETQ in the germline V gene. Deletions cut 0 bases from V and 2 bases from J, with 14 bases between. CDR3 in amino acids: CASSLGPGTKNYGYTF. The CDR3 DNA reads TGCGCCAGCAGCTTGGGTCCTGGGACGAAGAACTATGGCTACACCTTC.

The V call is TRBV15, the J call TRBJ2-1; D remains ambiguous. The CDR3 runs 12 residues. With 8 bases removed from V and 2 bases from J, the gap between germline ends came to 7 bases. Germline lookup yields CDR1 LNHNV and CDR2 YYDKDF (reference sequence). The DNA of the CDR3 is TGTGCCACCCTCCAGGCCTACAATGAGCAGTTCTTC. Amino acids: CATLQAYNEQFF.